This TCR beta chain emerged from a study of blood T cell repertoires in COVID-19. About the study: The study drew acute and convalescent COVID-19 samples from the United States, Italy and Spain. PBMCs, B-cell-depleted T cells, or T cells provided the cDNA or gDNA that made up the material.

Adults between about 18 and 89 years of age took part from approximately 24 US areas. Allocation to cohorts depended on clinical history reported by the participants. The CDR3 contains 15 residues. CDR1 and CDR2 from the germline V gene are SGHTA and FQGTGA. The ends were cut back, 4 bases at V and 1 base at J, with 12 bases in the middle. TCRdb's copy holds only in-frame clones and misses some; the assay was immunoSEQ multiplex PCR. The data contain 180,000 or so clones, about 79% of them seen just once; the ten biggest clones take up 12% to 15%. This sequence joins TRBV7-3 and TRBJ2-3; D might be TRBD2 (5 bases). Source material: PBMCs or T cells enriched from blood (not recorded which). The TCR was taken from a man in his fifties who had recovered from COVID-19. CDR3 nucleotides: TGTGCCAGCAGCTCAAAACGGACTGGCACAGATACGCAGTATTTT. Its translation is CASSSKRTGTDTQYF.